One T cell receptor beta chain is described in this entry. The antigen it binds to is not known. No much larger clone exists at a distance of one base, and base qualities are not known. Preparation of the library involved the immunoSEQ multiplex PCR assay. A mixture of 60 forward primers for TCR Vbeta segments and 13 reverse primers for TCR Jbeta segments was used in the multiplex PCR. A multiplex PCR assay on genomic DNA amplified the CDR3 region of rearranged TCR beta genes. On the Illumina HiSeq System, the amplified TCR beta libraries were sequenced as 87-base-pair reads. The study's processing was this. A later analysis counted tens of millions of unique TCR beta chains across the 550 to 800 repertoires, and roughly 9.9 million of these chains were shared by at least two donors. To remove PCR and sequencing errors, raw reads were error-corrected and collapsed into unique sequences using a nearest-neighbor algorithm that merged closely related sequences. V, D and J gene segments were assigned by aligning CDR3 sequences to IMGT reference sequences. Each retained sequence needed at least a six-nucleotide match to both a V gene segment and a J gene segment. A rearrangement was called productive if the CDR3 had no stop codons and remained in frame with V and J, and every other rearrangement was called non-productive. Following IMGT convention, CDR3 was defined as the stretch from the second conserved V-encoded cysteine up to the conserved J-encoded phenylalanine. The earlier analysis of about 620 of the donors excluded sequences that lacked an unambiguous match to a single V gene segment. In an earlier analysis of a few hundred of the donors, V segments were called functional above 56.7% productive rearrangements and were called segregating when the between-donor standard deviation exceeded 5%. A statistical classification framework was built to diagnose cytomegalovirus status from the catalog of TCR beta chain sequences. In a later analysis, V and J genes were assigned by comparing TCR nucleotide sequences against IMGT/GENE-DB human TR gene sequences. Using the TCRdist pipeline, a later analysis assigned CDR3 sequences along with most-parsimonious VDJ recombination scenarios. In a later analysis, each TCR beta chain was defined by its CDR3 amino acid sequence together with its V-gene family, and reads without a unique V-gene family were excluded. To address suspected cross-contamination and a sequencing artifact, a later analysis removed under 600 highly shared, low-generation-probability nucleotide sequences. In a later analysis, a clonal expansion index for each public chain was calculated from normalized within-repertoire ranks of inferred template counts. Generation probabilities in a later analysis came from a VDJ recombination model fitted to out-of-frame rearrangements, and those results were checked against IGoR. Hypergeometric tests were used in a later analysis to score TCR-TCR, TCR-HLA and TCR-CMV co-occurrence, with a repertoire-size bias correction applied to the TCR pairs. A later analysis estimated false discovery rates by permuting HLA or CMV assignments 20 times. In a later analysis, co-occurring TCRs were grouped using DBSCAN, with TCRdist sequence similarity added in when clustering inside HLA-allele-positive subsets. Repertoires with fewer than 30,000 or more than 120,000 public chains, plus five repertoires with anomalous nucleotide sharing, were excluded from co-occurrence clustering. Imported from immuneACCESS, the table was reduced by TCRdb to in-frame sequences with V and J called. These copies leave out some clones; in studies compared against another copy, an unresolved V gene accounts for under half, and the cause of the remainder is not known. V and J calls and clone size are given by that table; D and trimming were obtained from the DNA. This sample has approximately 110,000 clones in its table, and over 60% of those were observed once. The ten largest clones add up to 3.7% of the sample.

This sample is part of a study of cytomegalovirus exposure and HLA in healthy donors (dated by TCRdb to the late 2010s). Study-level background: An earlier analysis of several hundred of the donors reported roughly 300 Gb of sequence data and roughly 120 million unique TCR beta sequences obtained from some 200 million T cells. Roughly 300 gigabases of sequencing data and around 87 million unique TCR sequences were included in an early release covering 550 to 650 HLA-typed donors. The genetic ancestry cluster associated with self-reported Caucasian donors included over 65% of the roughly 380 genotyped donors. The study was designed to test whether signatures of past pathogen exposure could be identified by cataloging public T cell receptors. The T cell repertoires of some 700 subjects were profiled by immunosequencing and related to cytomegalovirus serostatus. A separate validation cohort of some 130 different subjects was used in addition to the roughly 620-subject first cohort. To predict cytomegalovirus infection status, the study brought together high-throughput TCR immunosequencing, statistical association of individual TCRs with disease status, and machine learning. To study patterns of TCR occurrence, a later analysis re-analyzed previously published TCR beta repertoires from under 750 donors and added high-resolution HLA genotyping. Rather than using new phenotypic data, the later analysis identified candidate immune exposures from TCR beta sequences and from how often those sequences occurred across donors. An earlier analysis of about 620 of the donors applied high-throughput TCR beta sequencing to assess whether each TCR beta V gene segment acted as functional or pseudogenic. Alongside the repertoire data, information on donor age, sex, ethnicity and CMV serostatus was compiled. Genome-wide SNP genotypes for about 65% of the roughly 670 donors were used in a later genetic analysis, which treated that subset as a discovery cohort. All discovery cohort repertoires had been generated using a single sequencing platform. HLA typing covered class I and class II loci at four-digit resolution. The number of donors typed differed by locus, with about 620-630 for A, B, C, DRB1 and DQB1, around 560 for DQA1, 606 for DPA1, and roughly 450 for DPB1. About five DR-DQ haplotypes were handled as single units for association and clustering, since linkage in the cohort was strong. Among 350 to 400 genotyped donors of the cohort, an average of approximately 240,000 unique TCR beta nucleotide sequences were sequenced per donor, roughly 18% of them non-productive.

Via the germline V gene, CDR1 is MDHEN and CDR2 SYDVKM. The trim is 4 bases for V and 11 bases for J, with a gap of 21 bases between the germline ends. The cysteine opens and the phenylalanine closes a CDR3 of 14 amino acids. CDR3 DNA is the only sequence kept; it has 42 bases, read in frame from the first base. The cohort comprised 666 healthy bone marrow donors. At the time of sampling, every cohort member was nominally healthy, though immune exposures that went unrecorded were likely present. Of the 666 cohort members, around 290 had a positive CMV serostatus and approximately 400 had a negative one, while no CMV serostatus was recorded for the donor. Each donor provided a peripheral blood sample, and peripheral blood mononuclear cells were used for TCR beta sequencing. The Qiagen DNeasy Blood Extraction Kit was used to extract genomic DNA from the blood cell samples. The research as a whole found: In a later analysis, several top co-occurrence clusters were reported to appear linked to parvovirus B19, influenza, CMV and Epstein-Barr virus. In a later genetic analysis, fewer N-insertions in productive TCRs were reported among donors in an Asian-associated ancestry cluster than the roughly 700-donor mean. A further reported finding was that TCR beta sequences accurately predicted the HLA-A and HLA-B alleles for most subjects in the first cohort. Some IMGT-functional V segments, including TRBV6-2 and TRBV6-3, could not be distinguished by the 87-base-pair reads and were therefore excluded. In vitro tests confirmed that three of the cytomegalovirus-associated TCR beta chains recognize cytomegalovirus antigens. Because HLA typing was unavailable for some donors at each locus, only the typed subset was used in association tests. This cohort had only TCR beta chains sequenced, and the lack of alpha or paired-chain data limited which features could be detected. A later analysis associated 15,000 to 20,000 TCR beta sequences with specific HLA alleles at a false discovery rate of 0.05. Most TCR sequences were seen in very few donors, while some public TCRs were found in many individuals. The classifier was reported to diagnose cytomegalovirus status with high specificity and sensitivity in both the original and validation cohorts. In the study, approximately 150 TCR beta chains were listed as associated with cytomegalovirus. Sequencing depth was assumed to be roughly uniform across donors in the presence/absence analyses, though that assumption may not hold. In a later genetic analysis, a missense DCLRE1C variant was associated with V-gene and J-gene trimming of TCR beta chains, and the association was replicated in an independent cohort. In a later analysis, most CMV-associated TCR beta chains were found to appear HLA-restricted, with HLA associations seemingly driven largely by CMV exposure. CMV serostatus was the only immune exposure information available for the cohort. Approximately 18 rarely observed V segments, including chromosome 9 orphons, were excluded from the earlier analysis of some 590 of the donors because counts were too low. The sequencing pipeline was judged likely to have produced a cluster of highly shared sequence variants as a technical artifact. In an earlier analysis of some 550 of the donors, most TCR beta V segments were observed in productive rearrangements about 90% or about 30% of the time, broadly matching IMGT annotations. Compared with equally common non-associated chains, HLA-associated TCR beta chains in a later analysis were more clonally expanded and had lower generation probabilities. Linkage disequilibrium might explain the correlated functional status among segregating V segments, but an unknown experimental factor could not be excluded. It was suggested by the authors that the approach could potentially be generalized to other disease states and immunological phenotypes. A later analysis found that TCR association rates varied across HLA loci, with DRB1 alleles showing the most associated TCRs and HLA-C alleles the fewest. When HLA alleles, especially DR and DQ, strongly co-occurred, attributing TCR associations to individual alleles was difficult.

The sample taken for sequencing was PBMCs. The TCR comes from a human donor in good health. The rearranged segments are TRBV28 and TRBJ2-7; TRBD1 could be the D gene, as 6 bases match. The DNA is TGTGCCAGCAGTTCAATGCAGGGGAGAGGCGTGGAGTACTTC. This is translated as CASSSMQGRGVEYF.